The 25 T cell receptor beta chains listed next were all sequenced from one sample in a study of blood T cell repertoires in COVID-19. The data were produced by immunoSEQ multiplex PCR, yet TCRdb's version contains in-frame clones alone and is incomplete. The top ten clones hold around 2.3% of a sample with around 130,000 clones, 75% to 90% of them seen once. Sequencing was carried out using PBMCs or T cells enriched from blood (not recorded which). The source of these receptors is a woman in her forties or fifties who had recovered from COVID-19.

This sequence joins TRBV7-2 and TRBJ1-2; unclear D gene. V was trimmed by 0 bases and J by 6 bases, leaving 14 bases between them. CDR3 size: 15 residues. Germline CDR1 is SGHTA and CDR2 is FQGNSA. The CDR3 nucleotides are TGTGCCAGCAGCTTAGCGGTCCGGGGTTCCCATGGCTACACCTTC. Encoded protein: CASSLAVRGSHGYTF.

The CDR3 loop reads CASSGTGGTDDEQFF. The CDR3 DNA is TGTGCCAGCTCTGGGACAGGGGGAACGGACGATGAGCAGTTCTTC. The rearrangement links TRBV18 to TRBJ2-1; 11 bases fit TRBD1. Germline CDR1 reads KGHSH; CDR2 reads LQKENI. The CDR3 consists of 15 residues. The V gene end was trimmed by 6 bases and the J gene end by 8 bases; junction bases not matched to a gene: 9.

The rearrangement joins TRBV4-3 to TRBJ2-3; TRBD2 aligns across 10 bases. The CDR3 contains 18 residues. V lost 3 bases and J lost 0; bases outside the gene matches: 9. In germline, CDR1 is LGHNA, CDR2 YSLEER. CDR3 amino acids: CASSQGSLAGTSTDTQYF. The CDR3 region has the DNA TGCGCCAGCAGCCAGGGATCACTAGCGGGGACTAGCACAGATACGCAGTATTTT.

This clone was counted a single time. The V call is TRBV9, the J call TRBJ1-1; D is perhaps TRBD1 (6 bases). Germline-derived CDR1 and CDR2 are SGDLS and YYNGEE. This CDR3 contains 14 residues. V gave up 0 bases and J gave up 5 bases, with 11 bases separating them. CDR3 in amino acids: CASSVAPDRTEAFF. Written as DNA, the CDR3 is TGTGCCAGCAGCGTAGCTCCGGACAGAACTGAAGCTTTCTTT.

The genes are TRBV6-2 or TRBV6-3 and TRBJ1-5, with D unresolved. V gave up 2 bases and J gave up 7 bases, with 9 bases separating them. The germline V gene has CDR1 MNHEY and CDR2 SVGEGT. This CDR3 comprises 13 residues. CDR3 coding DNA: TGTGCCAGCAGTTACGACTCCCCCCAGCCCCAGCATTTT. This gives the protein CASSYDSPQPQHF.

The chain uses TRBV9 and TRBJ1-2, with a possible D match to TRBD1 (6 bases). With 0 bases removed from V and 8 bases from J, the gap between germline ends came to 14 bases. The CDR3 spans 14 residues. CDR1 and CDR2 from the germline V gene are SGDLS and YYNGEE. CDR3 coding DNA: TGTGCCAGCAGCGTAGGCGGGGGGGCGGTAGGCTACACCTTC. Residues: CASSVGGGAVGYTF.

In this sample, this clone turned up a few times. J is TRBJ2-2 and V is TRBV6-1; no reliable D call. V gave up 3 bases and J gave up 5 bases, with 7 bases separating them. The CDR3 has 13 residues. CDR1 is MNHNS, CDR2 SASEGT, per germline. The CDR3 DNA reads TGTGCCAGCAGTGATGGCGGAACCGGGGAGCTGTTTTTT. Amino acid sequence: CASSDGGTGELFF.

This clone was picked up a small number of times. At the DNA level, this CDR3 is encoded by other sequences in the same sample as well. The chain carries TRBV5-1 and TRBJ2-3, with D possibly matching TRBD2 (5 bases). This CDR3 region has 14 residues. The germline V gene encodes CDR1 SGHRS and CDR2 YFSETQ. With 0 bases removed from V and 0 bases from J, the gap between germline ends came to 5 bases. CDR3 DNA: TGCGCCAGCAGCTTGGCGGGGAGCACAGATACGCAGTATTTT. Protein sequence: CASSLAGSTDTQYF.

The chain combines TRBV4-1 with TRBJ1-2; D gene uncertain. V was pared by 1 base and J by 1 base, with 7 bases between. From germline, CDR1 is MGHRA and CDR2 YSYEKL. The CDR3 spans 14 residues. CDR3 amino acids: CASSQGQYNYGYTF. The CDR3 DNA sequence: TGCGCCAGCAGCCAAGGACAATATAACTATGGCTACACCTTC.

The J gene is TRBJ1-4, the V gene TRBV2; D call uncertain. Germline V lookup: CDR1 SNHLY, CDR2 FYNNEI. The V gene lost 7 bases and the J gene lost 8 bases, with 17 bases spanning the gap. The CDR3 consists of 14 residues. The CDR3 bases are TGTGCCAGCATCCCTACAGAGGGCGCCGAAAAACTGTTTTTT. Its translation: CASIPTEGAEKLFF.

The chain recombines TRBV4-3 with TRBJ2-2, with 8 nucleotides matching TRBD2. The CDR3 sequence is 17 residues long. The V gene's germline CDR1 is LGHNA and CDR2 YSLEER. The J segment lost 2 bases and the V segment lost 3 bases, leaving 8 bases of the junction unmatched. As DNA, the CDR3 is TGCGCCAGCAGCCAGGAGTTAGCGGGGATCAACACCGGGGAGCTGTTTTTT. This encodes CASSQELAGINTGELFF.

This clone is a singleton in its sample. The chain joins TRBV3-1 (or the pseudogene TRBV3-2) to TRBJ2-3; TRBD1 matches 12 bases. Germline CDR1 LGHDT, CDR2 YNNKEL (reference sequence). The ends lost 0 bases at V and 5 bases at J; junction bases unmatched: 3. This CDR3 is built from 16 residues. The CDR3 sequence is CASSQEGQGALDTQYF. The CDR3 DNA reads as TGTGCCAGCAGCCAAGAGGGACAGGGGGCTTTAGATACGCAGTATTTT.

The rearrangement uses TRBV9 and TRBJ2-3; no definite D call. Trimming stripped 0 bases from V and 0 bases from J, with 11 bases between. Germline loops: CDR1 SGDLS, CDR2 YYNGEE. The CDR3 has 16 residues. This chain's CDR3 is CASSVGGVISTDTQYF. The CDR3 nucleotides read TGTGCCAGCAGCGTAGGAGGCGTGATTAGCACAGATACGCAGTATTTT. Together with reference TRBV9 and TRBJ2-3, the CDR3 gives the full variable domain: DSGVTQTPKHLITATGQRVTLRCSPRSGDLSVYWYQQSLDQGLQFLIQYYNGEERAKGNILERFSAQQFPDLHSELNLSSLELGDSALYFCASSVGGVISTDTQYFGPGTRLTVL.

This clone has a single count. The genes are TRBV6-1 and TRBJ1-3; no clear D gene. CDR1 and CDR2 from the germline V gene are MNHNS and SASEGT. Trimming removed 1 base from V and 4 bases from J, with 8 bases in between. The CDR3 is 14 residues long. The CDR3 loop reads CASSEDRAGNTIYF. CDR3 sequence (DNA): TGTGCCAGCAGTGAAGACCGAGCGGGAAACACCATATATTTT.

The CDR3 DNA reads TGCGCCAGCAGCCAAGAAGCGGCCTGGGCAGATACGCAGTATTTT. As protein: CASSQEAAWADTQYF. The gene calls are TRBV4-1 and TRBJ2-3, with a weak D call TRBD2 (5 bases). The V end was cut by 0 bases, the J end by 4 bases, with 11 bases between. The CDR3 covers 15 residues. Germline V lookup: CDR1 MGHRA, CDR2 YSYEKL.

The gene calls are TRBV2 and TRBJ2-1; possible D gene TRBD1, 5 bases. The V end was cut by 7 bases, the J end by 8 bases, with 15 bases between. The CDR3 contains 13 residues. Germline CDR1 and CDR2: SNHLY and FYNNEI. Written as DNA, the CDR3 is TGTGCCAGCAAATGGGGCAGGTCGGATGAGCAGTTCTTC. Protein: CASKWGRSDEQFF.

The chain employs TRBV19 and TRBJ1-1; unclear D gene. The germline V and J ends were trimmed by 5 bases and 0 bases, with 13 bases remaining between them. This CDR3 is 15 amino acids long. Looked up from germline, CDR1 is LNHDA and CDR2 is SQIVND (reference sequence). As DNA, the CDR3 is TGTGCCAGTAGTGGGCGAGGGTACCTGAACACTGAAGCTTTCTTT. It encodes CASSGRGYLNTEAFF.

The J gene is TRBJ2-1, the V gene TRBV7-6, with 7 bases aligning to TRBD2. Germline V lookup: CDR1 SGHVS, CDR2 FNYEAQ. V lost 5 bases, J lost 0 bases, and 13 bases stayed unmatched. The CDR3 length is 18 residues. The CDR3 DNA sequence: TGTGCCAGCAGCCCCGGCCTAGCGGCGATGAGCTCCTACAATGAGCAGTTCTTC. Translating gives CASSPGLAAMSSYNEQFF. Complete variable domain (other parts from reference TRBV7-6 and TRBJ2-1): GAGVSQSPRYKVTKRGQDVALRCDPISGHVSLYWYRQALGQGPEFLTYFNYEAQQDKSGLPNDRFSAERPEGSISTLTIQRTEQRDSAMYRCASSPGLAAMSSYNEQFFGPGTRLTVL.

V is TRBV3-1 (or the pseudogene TRBV3-2) and J is TRBJ2-1; 9 bases map to TRBD2. V shed 4 bases and J 5 bases; nucleotides not matched to a gene: 9. Germline V gene data show CDR1 as LGHDT and CDR2 as YNNKEL (reference sequence). CDR3 length: 16 residues. Here the CDR3 DNA reads TGTGCCAGCAGCCGGGGTGGGTCTAGCGGGGACAATGAGCAGTTCTTC. Translating gives CASSRGGSSGDNEQFF.

This CDR3 reads CAATGGSYYEQYF. For the CDR3, the DNA is TGTGCCGCCACAGGGGGCTCCTACTACGAGCAGTACTTC. V is TRBV7-9 and J is TRBJ2-7; 9 positions agree with TRBD1. This CDR3 is 13 amino acids long. The V gene's germline CDR1 is SEHNR and CDR2 FQNEAQ (reference sequence). V lost 11 bases, J lost 3 bases, and 8 bases stayed unmatched.

The DNA of the CDR3 is TGCGCCAGCAGCCCCCTGAAGACTAGCGGGGTACCCTACGAGCAGTACTTC. Its protein product is CASSPLKTSGVPYEQYF. The chain couples TRBV5-1 to TRBJ2-7; TRBD2 aligns across 11 bases. V was pared by 4 bases and J by 2 bases, with 11 bases of the junction left unmatched. This CDR3 spans 17 amino acids. Germline CDR1 reads SGHRS; CDR2 reads YFSETQ.

V gene TRBV13 combines with J gene TRBJ2-2; a possible D gene is TRBD1 (6 bases). Per the germline V gene, CDR1 is PRHDT and CDR2 is FYEKMQ (reference sequence). The CDR3 consists of 14 residues. Trimming shortened V by 7 bases and J by 1 base, and 10 bases separated the two germline ends. The CDR3 protein is CASTLGQNTGELFF. Written as DNA, the CDR3 is TGTGCCAGCACTCTGGGACAGAACACCGGGGAGCTGTTTTTT.

This chain links TRBV7-2 with TRBJ1-5; D unclear. Trimming removed 4 bases at V and 3 bases at J, with 4 bases between. Germline V gives CDR1 SGHTA, CDR2 FQGNSA. This CDR3 has 12 amino acids. The CDR3 region has the DNA TGTGCCAGCAGCTCTTACAATCAGCCCCAGCATTTT. It codes for CASSSYNQPQHF.

V is TRBV6-5 and J is TRBJ1-2, with D maybe TRBD1 (6 bases). From germline, CDR1 is MNHEY and CDR2 SVGAGI. This CDR3 has 14 amino acids. V shed 6 bases and J shed 5 bases, with 16 bases lying between them. The CDR3 coding sequence is TGTGCCAGCAGGGACAGAACAGGGTGGTATGGCTACACCTTC. Its translation: CASRDRTGWYGYTF.

The chain has TRBV3-1 (or the pseudogene TRBV3-2) and TRBJ1-3; the D is unclear. Germline V CDR1 and CDR2: LGHDT, YNNKEL (reference sequence). Trimming shortened V by 0 bases and J by 4 bases, and 10 bases separated the two germline ends. The length of the CDR3 is 15 residues. As DNA, the CDR3 is TGTGCCAGCAGCCAAGACGGGTTAAGGGGAAACACCATATATTTT. It is translated as CASSQDGLRGNTIYF.